Listed here are 31 T cell receptor beta chains from one sample, sequenced in a study of blood T cell repertoires in COVID-19. Only in-frame clones appear in the TCRdb table, and some are missing; sequencing was by immunoSEQ multiplex PCR. The repertoire consists of 300,000 to 400,000 clones, with under 95% occurring once and the leading ten covering around 3.5%. The sample was peripheral blood. These receptors were collected from a woman aged 18-35 years who had recovered from COVID-19.

The CDR3 spells CASKTGSSTDTQYF. Written as DNA, the CDR3 is TGTGCCAGCAAAACAGGGTCAAGCACAGATACGCAGTATTTT. This chain uses TRBV6-5 with TRBJ2-3, with D tentatively TRBD1 (6 bases). In germline, CDR1 is MNHEY, CDR2 SVGAGI. Trimming shortened V by 7 bases and J by 0 bases, and 11 bases separated the two germline ends. There are 14 residues in the CDR3.

This clone was counted a single time. This chain connects TRBV7-9 to TRBJ2-2; 10 positions agree with TRBD2. The CDR3 is 19 amino acids. Germline V lookup: CDR1 SEHNR, CDR2 FQNEAQ (reference sequence). V shed 2 bases, J shed 0 bases, and the junction held 9 bases outside the gene matches. CDR3 amino acids: CASSLSLAGVISNTGELFF. In nucleotides, the CDR3 is TGTGCCAGCAGCTTAAGCCTAGCGGGAGTTATTTCGAACACCGGGGAGCTGTTTTTT.

The chain carries TRBV2 and TRBJ1-2, with 7 bases that match TRBD1. The CDR3 is 13 residues long. J lost 4 bases, V lost 1 base, and 0 bases had no gene match. Germline CDR1 is SNHLY and CDR2 is FYNNEI. CDR3 bases: TGTGCCAGCAGTGAAGGACAGGGCTATGGCTACACCTTC. Translation: CASSEGQGYGYTF.

The rearrangement links TRBV4-1 to TRBJ2-1, with 11 bases fitting TRBD2. Germline CDR1 is MGHRA and CDR2 is YSYEKL. The CDR3 totals 17 residues. With V trimmed by 5 bases and J by 5 bases, 11 bases remained unmatched. The CDR3 DNA sequence: TGCGCCAGCAGCTATCTTACGGGACTAGCGGCTAACAATGAGCAGTTCTTC. Translated: CASSYLTGLAANNEQFF.

The count of this clone is one. The V call is TRBV3-1 (or the pseudogene TRBV3-2), the J call TRBJ2-3; 7 nucleotides align to TRBD2. The CDR3 is made up of 15 amino acids. The ends lost 1 base at V and 3 bases at J; junction bases unmatched: 4. CDR1 is LGHDT and CDR2 is YNNKEL in the germline V gene (reference sequence). Here the CDR3 reads CASSQGLAITDTQYF. CDR3 coding DNA: TGTGCCAGCAGCCAAGGACTAGCCATAACAGATACGCAGTATTTT.

The rearrangement uses TRBV4-3 and TRBJ1-2; D perhaps matches TRBD1 (5 bases). V was pared by 4 bases and J by 5 bases, with 11 bases between. This CDR3 region has 13 residues. Germline loops: CDR1 LGHNA, CDR2 YSLEER. This CDR3 is CASSRAGWYGYTF. The CDR3 nucleotides read TGCGCCAGCAGCCGGGCAGGGTGGTATGGCTACACCTTC.

This chain links TRBV9 with TRBJ2-3, with D perhaps TRBD1 (5 bases). The V end lost 6 bases, the J end lost 2 bases, and 10 bases lay between the germline ends. Per the germline V gene, CDR1 is SGDLS and CDR2 is YYNGEE. The CDR3 is 13 amino acids. The CDR3 reads CASTTGPTDTQYF. The DNA of the CDR3 is TGTGCCAGCACCACAGGTCCCACAGATACGCAGTATTTT.

The CDR3 here is CASSSVSSGANVLTF. For the CDR3, the DNA is TGTGCCAGTAGTTCGGTGTCCTCTGGGGCCAACGTCCTGACTTTC. The chain has TRBV19 and TRBJ2-6; D gene ambiguous. Between the trimmed V and J ends, which lost 5 bases and 0 bases, there was a span of 8 bases. The CDR3 consists of 15 residues. Per germline, CDR1 LNHDA and CDR2 SQIVND (reference sequence).

The V gene is TRBV5-1, the J gene TRBJ2-5; 7 nucleotides line up with TRBD1. Trimming cost V 4 bases and J 2 bases; bases outside gene matches: 17. The length of the CDR3 is 18 residues. Looked up from germline, CDR1 is SGHRS and CDR2 is YFSETQ. CDR3: CASSPGILRDSKQETQYF. The CDR3 DNA sequence: TGCGCCAGCAGCCCAGGGATCCTCCGGGACAGCAAACAAGAGACCCAGTACTTC.

The chain is built from TRBV6-5 and TRBJ1-3, with D unclear. The germline gives CDR1 MNHEY, CDR2 SVGAGI. CDR3 length equals 11 residues. V was cut by 11 bases and J by 4 bases, with 9 bases left in between. CDR3 region: CAANSGNTIYF. The CDR3 DNA reads as TGTGCCGCGAACTCCGGAAACACCATATATTTT.

On this clone itself: The same CDR3 can be traced to other DNA sequences in this sample. This chain joins TRBV24-1 and TRBJ2-3, with 7 bases that match TRBD1. Germline V lookup: CDR1 KGHDR, CDR2 SFDVKD. CDR3 length: 15 residues. Trimming took 3 bases from V and 1 from J; bases not matched to a gene: 3. This chain's CDR3 is CATSDTGQGTDTQYF. CDR3 coding DNA: TGTGCCACCAGTGATACCGGACAGGGCACAGATACGCAGTATTTT.

The J gene is TRBJ2-2, the V gene TRBV9, with TRBD2 matching 8 bases. This CDR3 has 17 amino acids. Unmatched junction bases numbered 11, after V lost 3 bases and J lost 4 bases. The germline CDR1 and CDR2 sequences are SGDLS and YYNGEE. The CDR3 DNA is TGTGCCAGCAGCGCGGATCGAGCGGGAGCGTTCACCGGGGAGCTGTTTTTT. Translating it yields CASSADRAGAFTGELFF.

This clone was seen a handful of times. The chain joins TRBV5-1 to TRBJ2-1, with 13 nucleotides matching TRBD2. Trimming removed 4 bases from V and 7 bases from J; junction bases left unmatched: 5. CDR3 size: 15 residues. CDR1 SGHRS and CDR2 YFSETQ come from the germline V gene. The CDR3: CASSGGLAGDNEQFF. CDR3 sequence (DNA): TGCGCCAGCAGCGGAGGACTAGCGGGAGATAATGAGCAGTTCTTC.

The sample holds a few counts of this clone. V is TRBV21-1 and J is TRBJ1-1; TRBD1, as called in the table, went unchecked against the DNA. TRBV21-1 is labeled a pseudogene. The length of the CDR3 is 13 residues. The CDR3 reads CASTSTGEVAAFF. CDR3 bases: TGTGCCAGCACATCGACAGGGGAAGTCGCAGCTTTCTTT.

This rearrangement joins TRBV28 to TRBJ2-3; D is unresolved. CDR3 length: 13 amino acids. The ends were cut back, 1 base at V and 2 bases at J, with 4 bases in the middle. Germline assignment: CDR1 MDHEN and CDR2 SYDVKM. The CDR3 protein is CASSLSDTDTQYF. The CDR3 coding sequence is TGTGCCAGCAGTTTATCAGACACAGATACGCAGTATTTT.

CDR3 DNA sequence: TGCGCCAGCAGCTTATTTCAGGTGTCGACTAGCGTTAGCACAGATACGCAGTATTTT. This gives the protein CASSLFQVSTSVSTDTQYF. The chain links TRBV5-1 to TRBJ2-3; the match to TRBD2 covers 8 bases. Trimming cost V 2 bases and J 0 bases; bases outside gene matches: 14. The CDR3 loop spans 19 amino acids. Per the germline V gene, CDR1 is SGHRS and CDR2 is YFSETQ.

The chain uses TRBV24-1 and TRBJ2-1; 7 bases are a match to TRBD1. V shed 2 bases and J 1 base; nucleotides not matched to a gene: 7. Germline V gives CDR1 KGHDR, CDR2 SFDVKD. This CDR3 region has 17 residues. CDR3 sequence (DNA): TGTGCCACCAGTGATTCTTCGACAGGGCCATCCTACAATGAGCAGTTCTTC. Its translation is CATSDSSTGPSYNEQFF.

This clone has just a few counts. The chain links TRBV5-6 to TRBJ1-1; D may be TRBD1 (6 bases). The CDR3 length is 13 residues. V lost 6 bases to trimming and J lost 4 bases, with 13 bases between them. The germline V gene encodes CDR1 SGHDT and CDR2 YYEEEE. Here the CDR3 DNA reads TGTGCCAGCACCACAGGGAGGGTCACTGAAGCTTTCTTT. Translating gives CASTTGRVTEAFF.

The rearrangement links TRBV6-2 or TRBV6-3 to TRBJ1-1; tentatively, D is TRBD1 (5 bases). The CDR3 runs to 14 residues. Per germline, CDR1 MNHEY and CDR2 SVGEGT. The ends were cut back, 5 bases at V and 4 bases at J, with 14 bases in the middle. As DNA, the CDR3 is TGTGCCAGCAGTGGGGGGACTGCAAGCACTGAAGCTTTCTTT. It codes for CASSGGTASTEAFF.

This rearrangement joins TRBV30 to TRBJ2-3; 8 bases are shared with TRBD1. The CDR3 spans 14 residues. Germline V gene lookup returns CDR1 GTSNPN and CDR2 SVGIG (reference sequence). After removal of 8 bases from V and 1 base from J, the junction contained 8 bases not matched to a gene. This chain's CDR3 is CAALTGVGTDTQYF. CDR3 DNA: TGTGCCGCCCTGACAGGGGTGGGCACAGATACGCAGTATTTT.

CDR3 in DNA: TGCAGCGTTGACTCCGACAGGGGAATCACTGAAGCTTTCTTT. Amino acids: CSVDSDRGITEAFF. J is TRBJ1-1 and V is TRBV29-1, with TRBD1 matching 8 bases. The CDR3 is 14 amino acids. Germline V gene lookup returns CDR1 SQVTM and CDR2 ANQGSEA. V shed 3 bases and J 4 bases; nucleotides not matched to a gene: 7. Supplemented by reference TRBV29-1 and TRBJ1-1, the full variable domain reads SAVISQKPSRDICQRGTSLTIQCQVDSQVTMMFWYRQQPGQSLTLIATANQGSEATYESGFVIDKFPISRPNLTFSTLTVSNMSPEDSSIYLCSVDSDRGITEAFFGQGTRLTVV.

V and J are TRBV5-6 and TRBJ2-6; D may be TRBD2 (5 bases). This CDR3 has 17 residues. CDR1 and CDR2 (germline): SGHDT, YYEEEE. V dropped 4 bases and J dropped 4 bases, with 18 bases sitting between them. The DNA for the CDR3 is TGTGCCAGCAGCCTCATTGTAGGGCTAGCCGGGGCCAACGTCCTGACTTTC. Translating it yields CASSLIVGLAGANVLTF. Full variable domain (rest looked up from reference TRBV5-6 and TRBJ2-6): DAGVTQSPTHLIKTRGQQVTLRCSPKSGHDTVSWYQQALGQGPQFIFQYYEEEERQRGNFPDRFSGHQFPNYSSELNVNALLLGDSALYLCASSLIVGLAGANVLTFGAGSRLTVL.

This rearrangement joins TRBV5-1 to TRBJ2-5; the match to TRBD1 covers 7 bases. Germline V gives CDR1 SGHRS, CDR2 YFSETQ. The CDR3 is 16 residues long. The trim removed 4 bases at V and 2 bases at J, leaving 11 bases unmatched. CDR3 amino acids: CASSLLSTGHQETQYF. DNA for the CDR3: TGCGCCAGCAGCCTCCTTTCGACAGGGCATCAAGAGACCCAGTACTTC. Based on the CDR3 plus reference TRBV5-1 and TRBJ2-5, the full variable domain is KAGVTQTPRYLIKTRGQQVTLSCSPISGHRSVSWYQQTPGQGLQFLFEYFSETQRNKGNFPGRFSGRQFSNSRSEMNVSTLELGDSALYLCASSLLSTGHQETQYFGPGTRLLVL.

The rearrangement uses TRBV21-1 and TRBJ2-7; the table gives TRBD2 as D, unverified against the DNA. TRBV21-1 is reported as a pseudogene. The CDR3 has 21 amino acids. The CDR3 here is CASSKDGRGQPGAGELYEQYV. The CDR3 DNA follows: TGTGCCAGCAGCAAAGATGGCCGAGGACAACCTGGAGCGGGAGAGTTATACGAGCAGTACGTC.

The V call is TRBV7-9, the J call TRBJ2-3, with 7 bases that match TRBD1. This CDR3 comprises 16 residues. Germline CDR1 is SEHNR and CDR2 is FQNEAQ (reference sequence). J was trimmed by 2 bases and V by 5 bases; bases with no gene match: 10. CDR3 loop: CASSPDRAGSTDTQYF. Here the CDR3 DNA reads TGTGCCAGCAGCCCAGACAGGGCCGGATCCACAGATACGCAGTATTTT.

The gene calls are TRBV5-6 and TRBJ2-7; 11 bases match TRBD1. Trimming at V came to 3 bases and at J to 1 base, leaving 6 bases not matched to a gene. The CDR3 is made up of 16 amino acids. The germline CDR1 and CDR2 sequences are SGHDT and YYEEEE. In DNA form, the CDR3 reads TGTGCCAGCAGCTCTGTCGGGACAGGGGGATCCTACGAGCAGTACGTC. Translated: CASSSVGTGGSYEQYV.

The chain carries TRBV24-1 and TRBJ1-1; no clear D. The CDR3 has 15 amino acids. CDR1 and CDR2 from the germline V gene are KGHDR and SFDVKD. The germline V and J ends were trimmed by 4 bases and 4 bases, with 15 bases remaining between them. The CDR3 here is CATSESPTRSTEAFF. CDR3 sequence (DNA): TGTGCCACCAGTGAATCCCCGACTAGGAGCACTGAAGCTTTCTTT.

This clone is a singleton in its sample. The chain combines TRBV6-2 or TRBV6-3 with TRBJ2-2; tentative D call: TRBD2 (6 bases). V shed 5 bases and J shed 2 bases, with 18 bases lying between them. The CDR3 is 17 residues long. Germline CDR1 and CDR2: MNHEY and SVGEGT. Written as DNA, the CDR3 is TGTGCCAGCAGTGGACCCCGGGACTTCACAAACACCGGGGAGCTGTTTTTT. Translated: CASSGPRDFTNTGELFF.

The chain is built from TRBV9 and TRBJ1-2; no clear D gene. Looked up from germline, CDR1 is SGDLS and CDR2 is YYNGEE. Trimming stripped 4 bases from V and 3 bases from J, with 7 bases between. This CDR3 has 12 residues. CDR3 loop: CASSPPDYGYTF. The CDR3 bases are TGTGCCAGCAGCCCCCCAGACTATGGCTACACCTTC.

This clone was seen only once. V and J are TRBV5-1 and TRBJ1-2; 11 bases are shared with TRBD1. Germline loops: CDR1 SGHRS, CDR2 YFSETQ. This CDR3 is 16 amino acids long. J lost 0 bases, V lost 3 bases, and 4 bases had no gene match. CDR3 coding DNA: TGCGCCAGCAGCTCAGGGACAGGGGGAACTAACTATGGCTACACCTTC. As protein: CASSSGTGGTNYGYTF.

This chain uses TRBV6-2 or TRBV6-3 with TRBJ1-5, with a possible D match to TRBD1 (6 bases). Trimming removed 3 bases from V and 4 bases from J, with 13 bases in between. The CDR3 extends over 15 amino acids. In germline, CDR1 is MNHEY, CDR2 SVGEGT. The CDR3 DNA follows: TGTGCCAGCAGTTATAGTATACAGGGTAATCAGCCCCAGCATTTT. Amino acids: CASSYSIQGNQPQHF.